The clone carrying this TCR beta chain was counted between two and nine times. Germline V gives CDR1 SNHLY, CDR2 FYNNEI. The ends were cut back, 6 bases at V and 4 bases at J, with 16 bases in the middle. The CDR3 spans 14 residues. This record belongs to a study of T-cell reconstitution after alpha-beta-depleted transplantation in children. A library of TCRbeta sequences, prepared with unique molecular identifiers, was generated. Via MiXCR, TCRdb re-called the PCR reads, giving one row per CDR3 protein. The sample yields some 500,000 distinct CDR3 sequences, 32% seen once. This specimen was PBMCs from the stem cell graft donor, taken from the stem cell graft. The genes are TRBV2 and TRBJ2-7; the D is unclear. This TCR derives from a human donor who donated a stem cell graft to a child with aplastic anemia. As DNA, the CDR3 is TGTGCCAGCAGCGCCTCGAAGGTTGTGTACGAGCAGTACGTC. This gives the protein CASSASKVVYEQYV.